The 13 T cell receptor beta chains below were found in one sample sequenced in a study of T cells expressing NK-cell markers. TCRdb processed the 5' RACE reads again and assigns one entry to each CDR3 protein, with no DNA. The sample holds approximately 550,000 distinct CDR3 sequences. The sample comprised blood T cells: a sorted CD56 or NKG2C T cell subset, CD4+ or CD8+ T cells, or bulk PBMC T cells (not recorded which). These receptors were taken from a man between 18 and 29 years old in good health.

The V call is TRBV3-1, the J call TRBJ1-1; the D gene TCRdb calls, TRBD1, cannot be checked with no DNA. This CDR3 has 15 residues. The germline CDR1 and CDR2 sequences are LGHDT and YNNKEL (reference sequence). The CDR3 sequence is CASSQAGGRGTEAFF.

The chain joins TRBV20-1 to TRBJ2-1; TCRdb names TRBD1, which stays unverified in the absence of DNA. The CDR3 spans 15 residues. The germline V gene encodes CDR1 DFQATT and CDR2 SNEGSKA (reference sequence). The CDR3 protein is CSATVTGGSRNEQFF.

The chain couples TRBV20-1 to TRBJ2-1; no DNA is available, so the TRBD1 call from TCRdb remains unchecked. Per germline, CDR1 DFQATT and CDR2 SNEGSKA (reference sequence). CDR3 length: 14 amino acids. The CDR3 spells CSARGTVSYNEQFF.

CDR3 loop: CSARDPGSSTDTQYF. The chain has TRBV20-1 and TRBJ2-3. CDR1 and CDR2 from the germline V gene are DFQATT and SNEGSKA (reference sequence). This CDR3 is built from 15 residues.

The chain recombines TRBV29-1 with TRBJ2-5; the D call from TCRdb, TRBD2, cannot be confirmed without DNA. CDR3 length: 15 residues. Germline V CDR1 and CDR2: SQVTM, ANQGSEA. The CDR3 region is CSVRGDGSTGETQYF.

The genes are TRBV7-3 and TRBJ2-2; TCRdb picks TRBD1, but there is no DNA to check that call. Germline-derived CDR1 and CDR2 are SGHTA and FQGTGA. The CDR3 is 17 amino acids. The CDR3 sequence: CASSPRDSKRKGGELFF.

V usage is TRBV20-1 and J usage is TRBJ1-1. Germline-derived CDR1 and CDR2 are DFQATT and SNEGSKA (reference sequence). The CDR3 is made up of 16 amino acids. CDR3 sequence: CSASIARQFMNTEAFF.

This chain uses TRBV18 with TRBJ2-1; absent DNA, TCRdb's TRBD2 call cannot be checked. Germline values: CDR1 KGHSH, CDR2 LQKENI. This CDR3 is built from 16 residues. This CDR3 reads CASSPTTEGLRNEQFF.

This chain connects TRBV3-1 to TRBJ2-7. In germline, CDR1 is LGHDT, CDR2 YNNKEL (reference sequence). The CDR3 spans 15 residues. The CDR3 reads CASSQDRVVAYEQYF.

The CDR3 loop is CASSHPTGENIQYF. The rearrangement links TRBV7-2 to TRBJ2-4; TCRdb reports TRBD1, a call that lacks DNA to check it against. Germline loops: CDR1 SGHTA, CDR2 FQGNSA. CDR3 length equals 14 residues.

The gene calls are TRBV7-2 and TRBJ2-2; no DNA is available, so the TRBD2 call from TCRdb remains unchecked. CDR1 SGHTA and CDR2 FQGNSA come from the germline V gene. The CDR3 contains 14 residues. The CDR3 spells CASSPLEGIGELFF.

The rearrangement joins TRBV20-1 to TRBJ2-5; TCRdb picks TRBD1, but there is no DNA to check that call. Germline loops: CDR1 DFQATT, CDR2 SNEGSKA (reference sequence). This CDR3 has 15 amino acids. The CDR3: CSARDWGTHEETQYF.

The chain joins TRBV29-1 to TRBJ2-1; TCRdb proposes TRBD1, but this gene call is untestable without DNA. This CDR3 contains 16 residues. CDR1 is SQVTM, CDR2 ANQGSEA, per germline. The CDR3 here is CSAEGPGLIPYNEQFF.